There are a few counts of the clone carrying this T cell receptor (beta chain). Trimming took 3 bases from V and 2 from J, leaving 8 bases between them. The CDR3 runs 14 residues. CDR1 and CDR2 from the germline V gene are LNHDA and SQIVND (reference sequence). This entry belongs to a study of blood T cell repertoires in COVID-19. Sequencing used immunoSEQ multiplex PCR; TCRdb keeps in-frame clones, though not all of them. The sample holds about 200,000 clones, about 86% seen once. Sequencing input: PBMCs or T cells enriched from blood (not recorded which). This chain uses TRBV19 with TRBJ1-5; D not resolved. The receptor was derived from a middle-aged woman with acute COVID-19. CDR3 coding DNA: TGTGCCAGTAGTATCGTCAGCGGCAATCAGCCCCAGCATTTT. It is translated as CASSIVSGNQPQHF.